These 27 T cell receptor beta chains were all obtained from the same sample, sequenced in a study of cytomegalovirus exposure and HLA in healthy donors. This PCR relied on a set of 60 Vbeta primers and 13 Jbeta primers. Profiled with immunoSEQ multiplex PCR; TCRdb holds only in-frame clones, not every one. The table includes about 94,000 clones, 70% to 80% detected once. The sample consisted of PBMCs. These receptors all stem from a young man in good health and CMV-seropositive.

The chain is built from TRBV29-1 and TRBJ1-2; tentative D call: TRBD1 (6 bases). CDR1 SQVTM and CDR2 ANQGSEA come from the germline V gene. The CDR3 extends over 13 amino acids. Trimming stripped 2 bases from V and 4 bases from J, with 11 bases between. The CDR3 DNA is TGCAGCGTTGAACCTGACAGGTCCTATGGCTACACCTTC. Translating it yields CSVEPDRSYGYTF.

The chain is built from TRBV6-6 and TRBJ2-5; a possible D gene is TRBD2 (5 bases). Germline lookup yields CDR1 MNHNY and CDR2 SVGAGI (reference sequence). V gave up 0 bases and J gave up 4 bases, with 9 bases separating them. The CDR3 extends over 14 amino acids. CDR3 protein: CASSYSDEGETQYF. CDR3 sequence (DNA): TGTGCCAGCAGTTACTCAGACGAGGGAGAGACCCAGTACTTC.

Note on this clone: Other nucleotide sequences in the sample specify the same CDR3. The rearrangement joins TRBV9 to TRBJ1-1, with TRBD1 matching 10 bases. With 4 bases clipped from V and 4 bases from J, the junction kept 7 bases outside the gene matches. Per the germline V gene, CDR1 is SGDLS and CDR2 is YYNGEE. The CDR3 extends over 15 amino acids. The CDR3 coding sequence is TGTGCCAGCAGCCCTCAGGGACAGGGGTCCACTGAAGCTTTCTTT. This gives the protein CASSPQGQGSTEAFF.

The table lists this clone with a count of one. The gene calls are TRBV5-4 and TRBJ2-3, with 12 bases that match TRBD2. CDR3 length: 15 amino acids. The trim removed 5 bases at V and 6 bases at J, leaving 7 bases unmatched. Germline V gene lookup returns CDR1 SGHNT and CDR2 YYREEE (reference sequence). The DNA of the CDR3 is TGTGCCAGCAGACTAGCGGGGGGTTTGATGGATACGCAGTATTTT. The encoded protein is CASRLAGGLMDTQYF. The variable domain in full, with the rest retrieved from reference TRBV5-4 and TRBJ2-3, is ETGVTQSPTHLIKTRGQQVTLRCSSQSGHNTVSWYQQALGQGPQFIFQYYREEENGRGNFPPRFSGLQFPNYSSELNVNALELDDSALYLCASRLAGGLMDTQYFGPGTRLTVL.

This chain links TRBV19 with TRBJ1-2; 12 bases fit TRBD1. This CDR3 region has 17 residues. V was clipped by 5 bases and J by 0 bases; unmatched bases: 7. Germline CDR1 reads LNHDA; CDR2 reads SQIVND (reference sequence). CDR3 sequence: CASSAPGTGGSNYGYTF. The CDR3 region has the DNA TGTGCCAGTAGTGCTCCCGGGACAGGGGGCTCTAACTATGGCTACACCTTC.

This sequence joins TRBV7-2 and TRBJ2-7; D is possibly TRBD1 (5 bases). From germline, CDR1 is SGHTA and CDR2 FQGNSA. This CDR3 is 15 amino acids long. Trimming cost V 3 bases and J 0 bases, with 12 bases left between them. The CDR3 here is CASSLTFDSSYEQYF. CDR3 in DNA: TGTGCCAGCAGCTTGACATTTGACAGCTCCTACGAGCAGTACTTC.

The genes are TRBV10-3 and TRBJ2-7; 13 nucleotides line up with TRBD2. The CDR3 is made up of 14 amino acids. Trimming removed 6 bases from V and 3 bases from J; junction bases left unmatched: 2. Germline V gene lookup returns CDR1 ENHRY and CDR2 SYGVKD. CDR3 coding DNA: TGTGCCATCAGCGGGACTAGCGGGGACTACGAGCAGTACTTC. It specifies CAISGTSGDYEQYF.

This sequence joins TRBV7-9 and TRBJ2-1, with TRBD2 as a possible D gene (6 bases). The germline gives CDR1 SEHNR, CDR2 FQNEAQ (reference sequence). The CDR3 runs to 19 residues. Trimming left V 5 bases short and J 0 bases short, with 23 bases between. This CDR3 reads CASSPLPGGGSSSYNEQFF. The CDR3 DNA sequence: TGTGCCAGCAGCCCACTCCCGGGTGGAGGGTCGAGCTCCTACAATGAGCAGTTCTTC.

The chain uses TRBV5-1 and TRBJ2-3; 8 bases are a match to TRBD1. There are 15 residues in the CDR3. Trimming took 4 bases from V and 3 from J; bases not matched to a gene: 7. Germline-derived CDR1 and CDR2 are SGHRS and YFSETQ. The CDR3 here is CASSVDRARTDTQYF. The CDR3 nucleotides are TGCGCCAGCAGCGTGGACAGGGCGAGAACAGATACGCAGTATTTT.

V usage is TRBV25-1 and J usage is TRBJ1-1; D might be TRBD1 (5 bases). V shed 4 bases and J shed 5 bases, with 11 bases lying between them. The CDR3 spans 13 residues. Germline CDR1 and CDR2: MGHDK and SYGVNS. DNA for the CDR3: TGTGCCAGCAGTGCCGGGGGATGGACTGAAGCTTTCTTT. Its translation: CASSAGGWTEAFF. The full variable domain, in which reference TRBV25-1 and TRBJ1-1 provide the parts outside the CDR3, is EADIYQTPRYLVIGTGKKITLECSQTMGHDKMYWYQQDPGMELHLIHYSYGVNSTEKGDLSSESTVSRIRTEHFPLTLESARPSHTSQYLCASSAGGWTEAFFGQGTRLTVV.

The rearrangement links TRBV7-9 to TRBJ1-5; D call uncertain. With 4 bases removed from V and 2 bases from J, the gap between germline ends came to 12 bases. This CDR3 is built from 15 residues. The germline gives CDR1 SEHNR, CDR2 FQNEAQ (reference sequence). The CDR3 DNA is TGTGCCAGCAGCTCGACCGGGTTCGGCAATCAGCCCCAGCATTTT. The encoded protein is CASSSTGFGNQPQHF.

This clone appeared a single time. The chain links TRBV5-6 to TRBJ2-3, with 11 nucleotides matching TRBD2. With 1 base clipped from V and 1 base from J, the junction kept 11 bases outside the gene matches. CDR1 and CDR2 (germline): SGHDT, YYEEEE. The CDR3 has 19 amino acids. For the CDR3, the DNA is TGTGCCAGCAGCTTGAGGCTAGCGGGAGGTCGGTCTGGCACAGATACGCAGTATTTT. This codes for CASSLRLAGGRSGTDTQYF. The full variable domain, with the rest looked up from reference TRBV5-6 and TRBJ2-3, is DAGVTQSPTHLIKTRGQQVTLRCSPKSGHDTVSWYQQALGQGPQFIFQYYEEEERQRGNFPDRFSGHQFPNYSSELNVNALLLGDSALYLCASSLRLAGGRSGTDTQYFGPGTRLTVL.

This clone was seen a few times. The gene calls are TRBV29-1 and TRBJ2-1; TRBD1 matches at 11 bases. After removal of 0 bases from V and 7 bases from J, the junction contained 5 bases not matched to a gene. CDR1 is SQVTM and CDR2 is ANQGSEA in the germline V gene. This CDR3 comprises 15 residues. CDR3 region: CSVEDLGTGGNEQFF. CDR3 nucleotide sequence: TGCAGCGTTGAAGATCTTGGGACAGGGGGTAATGAGCAGTTCTTC.

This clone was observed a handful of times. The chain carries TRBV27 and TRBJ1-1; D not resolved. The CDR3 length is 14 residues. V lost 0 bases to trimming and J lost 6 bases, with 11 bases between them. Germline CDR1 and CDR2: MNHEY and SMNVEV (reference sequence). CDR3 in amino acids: CASSLSKVSAEAFF. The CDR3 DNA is TGTGCCAGCAGTTTATCGAAAGTTTCGGCTGAAGCTTTCTTT.

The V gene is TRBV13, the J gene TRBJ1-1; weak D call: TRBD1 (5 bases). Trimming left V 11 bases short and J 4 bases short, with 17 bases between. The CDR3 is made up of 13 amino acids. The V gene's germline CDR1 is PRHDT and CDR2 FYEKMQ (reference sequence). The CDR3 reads CAGSGGLGTEAFF. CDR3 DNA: TGTGCCGGTTCCGGGGGGTTGGGCACTGAAGCTTTCTTT.

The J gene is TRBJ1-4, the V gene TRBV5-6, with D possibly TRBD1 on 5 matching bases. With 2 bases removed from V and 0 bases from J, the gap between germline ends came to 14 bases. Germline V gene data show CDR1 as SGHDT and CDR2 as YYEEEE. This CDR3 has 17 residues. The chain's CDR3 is CASSFSPQGATNEKLFF. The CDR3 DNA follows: TGTGCCAGCAGCTTCTCCCCGCAGGGTGCAACTAATGAAAAACTGTTTTTT.

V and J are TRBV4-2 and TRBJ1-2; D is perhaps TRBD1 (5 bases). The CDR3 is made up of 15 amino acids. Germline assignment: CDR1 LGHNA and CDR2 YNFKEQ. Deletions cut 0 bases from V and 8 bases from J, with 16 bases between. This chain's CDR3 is CASSQEHSPRGGYTF. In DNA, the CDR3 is TGTGCCAGCAGCCAAGAACACAGCCCCCGGGGGGGCTACACCTTC.

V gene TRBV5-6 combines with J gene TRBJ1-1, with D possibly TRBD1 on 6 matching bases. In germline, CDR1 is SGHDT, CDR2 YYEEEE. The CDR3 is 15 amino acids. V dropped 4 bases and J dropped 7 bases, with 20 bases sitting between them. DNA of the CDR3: TGTGCCAGCAGCGCTGGGTGGCGGGGGCGAGGTGAAGCTTTCTTT. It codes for CASSAGWRGRGEAFF.

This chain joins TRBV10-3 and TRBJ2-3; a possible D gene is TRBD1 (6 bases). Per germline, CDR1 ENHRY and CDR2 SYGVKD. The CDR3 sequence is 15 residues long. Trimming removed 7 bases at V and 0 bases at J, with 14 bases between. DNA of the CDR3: TGTGCCATCACTTCATCCGGACAGAGCACAGATACGCAGTATTTT. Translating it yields CAITSSGQSTDTQYF.

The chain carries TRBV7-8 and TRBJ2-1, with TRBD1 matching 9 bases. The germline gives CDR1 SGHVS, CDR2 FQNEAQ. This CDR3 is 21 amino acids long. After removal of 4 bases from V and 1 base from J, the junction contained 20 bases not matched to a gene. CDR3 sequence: CASSSIMPGQGRKRSYNEQFF. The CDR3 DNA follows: TGTGCCAGCAGCTCCATAATGCCGGGACAGGGACGTAAGAGGTCCTACAATGAGCAGTTCTTC.

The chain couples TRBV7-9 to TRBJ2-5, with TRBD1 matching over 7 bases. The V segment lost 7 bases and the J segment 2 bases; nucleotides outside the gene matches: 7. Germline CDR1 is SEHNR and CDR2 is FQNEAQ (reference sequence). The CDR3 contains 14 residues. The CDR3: CASTQGTDQETQYF. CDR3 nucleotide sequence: TGTGCCAGCACCCAAGGGACAGATCAAGAGACCCAGTACTTC. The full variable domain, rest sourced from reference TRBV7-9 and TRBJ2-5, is DTGVSQNPRHKITKRGQNVTFRCDPISEHNRLYWYRQTLGQGPEFLTYFQNEAQLEKSRLLSDRFSAERPKGSFSTLEIQRTEQGDSAMYLCASTQGTDQETQYFGPGTRLLVL.

The DNA of the CDR3 is TGTGCCAGCAGCCTCAGGGTATCCTACGAGCAGTACTTC. Its translation is CASSLRVSYEQYF. The V and J genes are TRBV6-5 and TRBJ2-7; TRBD1 is a possible D gene (5 bases). The CDR3 has 13 amino acids. Trimming removed 6 bases at V and 1 base at J, with 10 bases between. Germline loops: CDR1 MNHEY, CDR2 SVGAGI.

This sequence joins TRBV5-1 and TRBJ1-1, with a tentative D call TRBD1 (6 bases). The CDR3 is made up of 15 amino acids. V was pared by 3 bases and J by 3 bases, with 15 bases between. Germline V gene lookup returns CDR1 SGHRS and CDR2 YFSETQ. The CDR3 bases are TGCGCCAGCAGCTCCCTAGGGGGTTGGGACACTGAAGCTTTCTTT. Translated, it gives CASSSLGGWDTEAFF.

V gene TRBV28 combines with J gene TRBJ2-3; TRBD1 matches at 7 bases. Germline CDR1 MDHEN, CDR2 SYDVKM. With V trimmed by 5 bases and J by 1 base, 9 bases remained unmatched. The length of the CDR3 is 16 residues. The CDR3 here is CASSPHRGWGTDTQYF. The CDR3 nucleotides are TGTGCCAGCAGTCCCCACAGGGGTTGGGGCACAGATACGCAGTATTTT.

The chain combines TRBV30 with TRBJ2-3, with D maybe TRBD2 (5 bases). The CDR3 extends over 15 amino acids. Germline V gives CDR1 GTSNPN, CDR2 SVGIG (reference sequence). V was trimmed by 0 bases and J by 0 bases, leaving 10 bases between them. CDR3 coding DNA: TGTGCCTGGAGTGTAGGAGGTCCTAGCACAGATACGCAGTATTTT. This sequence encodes CAWSVGGPSTDTQYF.

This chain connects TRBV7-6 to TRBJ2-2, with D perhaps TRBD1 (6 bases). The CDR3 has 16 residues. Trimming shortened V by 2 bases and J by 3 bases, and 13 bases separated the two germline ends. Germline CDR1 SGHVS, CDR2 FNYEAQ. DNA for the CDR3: TGTGCCAGCAGCTTACTGGCCAGGGGATACACCGGGGAGCTGTTTTTT. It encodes CASSLLARGYTGELFF.

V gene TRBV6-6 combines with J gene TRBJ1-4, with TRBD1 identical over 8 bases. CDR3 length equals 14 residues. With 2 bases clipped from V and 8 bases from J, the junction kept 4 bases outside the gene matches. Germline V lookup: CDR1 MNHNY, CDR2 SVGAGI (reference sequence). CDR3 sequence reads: CASSYRDRLEKLFF. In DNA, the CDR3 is TGTGCCAGCAGTTACCGGGACAGGTTAGAAAAACTGTTTTTT.